Presented here are 5 T cell receptor beta chains from one specimen sequenced in a study of blood T cell repertoires in COVID-19. The assay was immunoSEQ multiplex PCR, and TCRdb's table has in-frame clones only and misses some. Counted here are under 200,000 clones, about nine tenths occurring once; the ten biggest clones make up 0.77%. The sample taken for sequencing was PBMCs or T cells enriched from blood (not recorded which). The source is a woman aged 18-30 years who had recovered from COVID-19.

The rearrangement joins TRBV19 to TRBJ2-7; 11 bases line up with TRBD1. Germline CDR1 LNHDA, CDR2 SQIVND (reference sequence). This CDR3 is 13 amino acids long. J gave up 5 bases and V 8 bases, and 5 bases lay outside the gene matches. The CDR3 region has the DNA TGTGCCAGTGGACAGGGGGCGTGGGACGAGCAGTACTTC. This encodes CASGQGAWDEQYF. Variable domain in full (rest from reference TRBV19 and TRBJ2-7): DGGITQSPKYLFRKEGQNVTLSCEQNLNHDAMYWYRQDPGQGLRLIYYSQIVNDFQKGDIAEGYSVSREKKESFPLTVTSAQKNPTAFYLCASGQGAWDEQYFGPGTRLTVT.

As DNA, the CDR3 is TGTGCCAGCAGCGCCAGACTAGCGGGAGGTGGGGCAGATACGCAGTATTTT. Its protein is CASSARLAGGGADTQYF. The gene calls are TRBV9 and TRBJ2-3; 13 bases map to TRBD2. There are 17 residues in the CDR3. Germline CDR1 is SGDLS and CDR2 is YYNGEE. The V and J ends lost 3 bases and 4 bases, in that order; junction bases with no gene match: 8.

The chain employs TRBV5-6 and TRBJ1-6; the D gene is possibly TRBD1 (5 bases). Between the trimmed V and J ends, which lost 1 base and 7 bases, there was a span of 9 bases. The length of the CDR3 is 14 residues. The germline gives CDR1 SGHDT, CDR2 YYEEEE. The CDR3 here is CASSLRSGNSPLHF. The CDR3 DNA reads as TGTGCCAGCAGCTTGAGATCAGGGAATTCACCCCTCCACTTT.

The genes are TRBV27 and TRBJ2-7, with TRBD2 matching 8 bases. The germline gives CDR1 MNHEY, CDR2 SMNVEV (reference sequence). The ends lost 6 bases at V and 2 bases at J; junction bases unmatched: 9. CDR3 length equals 15 residues. This CDR3 reads CASSQPSGPTYEQYF. The CDR3 nucleotides read TGTGCCAGCAGCCAGCCTAGCGGGCCCACCTACGAGCAGTACTTC.

This clone was observed once. The rearrangement uses TRBV7-2 and TRBJ1-1; 9 nucleotides line up with TRBD1. Germline V gene sequence: CDR1 SGHTA, CDR2 FQGNSA. The CDR3 runs to 13 residues. The trim removed 6 bases at V and 8 bases at J, leaving 7 bases unmatched. The chain's CDR3 is CASSNRGPLEAFF. CDR3 nucleotide sequence: TGTGCCAGCAGTAACAGGGGGCCGCTGGAAGCTTTCTTT.